This is a list of T cell receptor beta chains from one sample in a study of blood T cell repertoires in COVID-19. TCRdb's table, derived via immunoSEQ multiplex PCR, lists solely in-frame clones and lacks some. Among roughly 120,000 clones listed, under 80% were seen once. Material: peripheral blood. The receptors were sampled from a man in his 70s with acute or convalescent COVID-19. The CDR3 runs from the conserved cysteine through the conserved F or W. The order of the fields is D gene, V gene, clone size, J gene, CDR3 protein, CDR3 DNA. The D gene is left open where the match is weak. Part of the rows lack a size; the others show once, few, many or a class for expanded clones.

NA	TRBV6-6	few	TRBJ2-3	CASSYGHSTDTQYF	TGTGCCAGCAGTTACGGGCACAGCACAGATACGCAGTATTTT
TRBD1	TRBV6-5	few	TRBJ1-1	CASSKGQENTEAFF	TGTGCCAGCAGCAAGGGACAGGAGAACACTGAAGCTTTCTTT
NA	TRBV18	NA	TRBJ2-1	CASSPLGGSSYNEQFF	TGTGCCAGCTCACCACTGGGAGGAAGCTCCTACAATGAGCAGTTCTTC
NA	TRBV7-9	few	TRBJ1-1	CASSRRLIGGDAAEAFF	TGTGCCAGCAGCCGCAGATTAATCGGCGGGGACGCGGCTGAAGCTTTCTTT
TRBD1	TRBV7-3	NA	TRBJ2-6	CASRPPGQFAGANVLTF	TGTGCCAGCAGGCCCCCGGGACAGTTCGCTGGGGCCAACGTCCTGACTTTC
TRBD2	TRBV7-6	NA	TRBJ2-4	CASSGRPPGTSGTKNIQYF	TGTGCCAGCAGCGGACGGCCCCCAGGGACTAGCGGAACCAAAAACATTCAGTACTTC
NA	TRBV18	NA	TRBJ2-3	CASSPARTEASPDTQYF	TGTGCCAGCTCACCGGCCAGGACAGAGGCTAGCCCAGATACGCAGTATTTT
NA	TRBV19	NA	TRBJ1-2	CASSIVEGGIRGYTF	TGTGCCAGTAGTATAGTTGAAGGGGGAATTCGGGGCTACACCTTC
NA	TRBV9	once	TRBJ2-7	CASSVAWSGDYEQYF	TGTGCCAGCAGCGTGGCGTGGTCGGGGGATTACGAGCAGTACTTC
TRBD2	TRBV4-3	NA	TRBJ2-1	CASSQEVSGVTNEQFF	TGCGCCAGCAGCCAAGAAGTTAGCGGGGTAACCAATGAGCAGTTCTTC
TRBD1	TRBV29-1	few	TRBJ2-2	CSVRGTGVTGELFF	TGCAGCGTTCGGGGGACAGGGGTAACCGGGGAGCTGTTTTTT
TRBD1	TRBV2	NA	TRBJ1-4	CASSLDRVGEKLFF	TGTGCCAGCAGTTTGGACAGGGTGGGTGAAAAACTGTTTTTT
NA	TRBV27	NA	TRBJ1-2	CASSWGTGYGYTF	TGTGCCAGCAGTTGGGGCACGGGCTATGGCTACACCTTC
TRBD1	TRBV14	NA	TRBJ1-6	CASSHHSGTANSPLHF	TGTGCCAGCAGCCACCACTCCGGGACAGCTAATTCACCCCTCCACTTT
TRBD2	TRBV24-1	NA	TRBJ2-4	CATSDGTPGLGQYF	TGTGCCACCAGTGATGGAACACCGGGACTAGGGCAGTACTTC
NA	TRBV12-3/TRBV12-4	once	TRBJ1-1	CASRGGDTEAFF	TGTGCCAGCAGGGGGGGGGACACTGAAGCTTTCTTT
TRBD1	TRBV6-2/TRBV6-3	NA	TRBJ1-5	CASRYMGTGGQPQHF	TGTGCCAGCAGATACATGGGGACAGGGGGTCAGCCCCAGCATTTT
TRBD2	TRBV7-2	NA	TRBJ2-5	CASSLDGGAWETQYF	TGTGCCAGCAGCTTAGACGGGGGGGCCTGGGAGACCCAGTACTTC
TRBD1	TRBV7-2	NA	TRBJ2-7	CASSLAGTGPYEQYF	TGTGCCAGCAGCTTAGCGGGGACAGGGCCCTACGAGCAGTACTTC